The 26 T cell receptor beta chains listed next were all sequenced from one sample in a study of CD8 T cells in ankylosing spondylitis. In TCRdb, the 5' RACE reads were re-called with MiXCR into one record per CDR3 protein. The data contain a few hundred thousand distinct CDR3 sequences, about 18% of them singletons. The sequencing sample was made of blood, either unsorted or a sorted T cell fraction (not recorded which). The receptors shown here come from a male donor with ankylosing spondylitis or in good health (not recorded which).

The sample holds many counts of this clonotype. The CDR3: CSVASLTYPQETQYF. DNA of the CDR3: TGCAGCGTCGCCTCCTTGACTTATCCCCAAGAGACCCAGTACTTC. The V gene is TRBV29-1, the J gene TRBJ2-5, with no clear D. V was pared by 6 bases and J by 1 base, with 18 bases between. Germline V CDR1 and CDR2: SQVTM, ANQGSEA. The CDR3 spans 15 residues.

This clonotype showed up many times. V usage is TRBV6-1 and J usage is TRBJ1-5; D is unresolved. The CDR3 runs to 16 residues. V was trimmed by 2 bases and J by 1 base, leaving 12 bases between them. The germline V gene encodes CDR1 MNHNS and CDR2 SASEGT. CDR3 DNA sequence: TGTGCCAGCAGTGAATTTGAGAGTGCCAGCAATCAGCCCCAGCATTTT. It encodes CASSEFESASNQPQHF.

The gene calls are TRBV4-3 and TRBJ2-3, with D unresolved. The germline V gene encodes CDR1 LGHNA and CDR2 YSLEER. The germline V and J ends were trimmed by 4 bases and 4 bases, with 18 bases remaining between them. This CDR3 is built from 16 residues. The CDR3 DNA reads TGCGCCAGCAGCCCATCCATCGCCCGATCCCCAGATACGCAGTATTTT. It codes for CASSPSIARSPDTQYF.

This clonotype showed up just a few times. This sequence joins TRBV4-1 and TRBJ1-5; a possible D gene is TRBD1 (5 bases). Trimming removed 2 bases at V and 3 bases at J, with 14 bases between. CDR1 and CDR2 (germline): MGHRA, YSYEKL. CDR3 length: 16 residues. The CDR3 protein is CASSQNRDGFNQPQHF. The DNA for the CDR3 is TGCGCCAGCAGCCAAAACCGGGACGGCTTCAATCAGCCCCAGCATTTT.

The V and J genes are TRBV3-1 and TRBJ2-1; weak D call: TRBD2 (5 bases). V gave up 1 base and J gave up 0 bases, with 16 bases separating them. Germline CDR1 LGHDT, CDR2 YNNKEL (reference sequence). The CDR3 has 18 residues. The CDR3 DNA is TGTGCCAGCAGCCAAGGGTTGAGTAGCGAAAGCTCCTACAATGAGCAGTTCTTC. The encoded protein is CASSQGLSSESSYNEQFF.

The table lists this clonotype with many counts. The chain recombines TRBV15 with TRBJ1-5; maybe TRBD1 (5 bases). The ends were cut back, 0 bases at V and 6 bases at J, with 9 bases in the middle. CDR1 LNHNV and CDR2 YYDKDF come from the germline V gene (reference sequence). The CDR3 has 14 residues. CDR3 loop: CATSRDRVGQPQHF. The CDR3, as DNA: TGTGCCACCAGCAGAGACAGGGTCGGTCAGCCCCAGCATTTT.

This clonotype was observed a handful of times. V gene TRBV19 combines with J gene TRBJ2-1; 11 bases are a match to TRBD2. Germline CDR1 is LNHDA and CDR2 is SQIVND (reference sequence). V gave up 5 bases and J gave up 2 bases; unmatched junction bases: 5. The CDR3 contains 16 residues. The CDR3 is CASSPQGLAAYNEQFF. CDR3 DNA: TGTGCCAGTAGTCCCCAGGGACTAGCGGCCTACAATGAGCAGTTCTTC.

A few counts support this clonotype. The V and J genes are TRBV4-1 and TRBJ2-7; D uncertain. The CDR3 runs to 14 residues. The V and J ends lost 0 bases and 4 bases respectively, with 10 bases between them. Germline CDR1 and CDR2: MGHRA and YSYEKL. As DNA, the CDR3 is TGCGCCAGCAGCCAAGACGTGTCAGCTTACGAGCAGTACTTC. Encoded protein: CASSQDVSAYEQYF.

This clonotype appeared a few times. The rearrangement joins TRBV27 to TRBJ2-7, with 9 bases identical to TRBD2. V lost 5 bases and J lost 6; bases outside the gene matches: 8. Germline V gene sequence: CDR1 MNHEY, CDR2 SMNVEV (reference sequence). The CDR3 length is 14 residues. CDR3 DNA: TGTGCCAGCAGTGAGGGGACTAGCCCCGTCGAGCAGTACTTC. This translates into CASSEGTSPVEQYF.

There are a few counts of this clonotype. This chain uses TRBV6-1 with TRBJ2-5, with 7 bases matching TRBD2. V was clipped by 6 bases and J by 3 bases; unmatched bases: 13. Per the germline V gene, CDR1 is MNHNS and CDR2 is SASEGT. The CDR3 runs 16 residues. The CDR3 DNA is TGTGCCAGCAGGCTAAGTCAACATCTAGCGGAAGAGACCCAGTACTTC. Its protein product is CASRLSQHLAEETQYF.

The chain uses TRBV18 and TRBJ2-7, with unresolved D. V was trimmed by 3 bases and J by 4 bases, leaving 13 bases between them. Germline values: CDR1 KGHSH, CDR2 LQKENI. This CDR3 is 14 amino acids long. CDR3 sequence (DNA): TGTGCCAGCTCACCGCAAGATAGTTGGTACGAGCAGTACTTC. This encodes CASSPQDSWYEQYF.

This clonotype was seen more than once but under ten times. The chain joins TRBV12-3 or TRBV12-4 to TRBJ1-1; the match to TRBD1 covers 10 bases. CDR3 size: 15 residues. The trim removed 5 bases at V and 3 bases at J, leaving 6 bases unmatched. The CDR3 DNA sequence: TGTGCCAGCAGTCCTTTAGACAGGGGGCACACTGAAGCTTTCTTT. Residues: CASSPLDRGHTEAFF.

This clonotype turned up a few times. CDR3 nucleotide sequence: TGCAGCGTGACAGGGTTGGAGACTGAAGCTTTCTTT. Protein sequence: CSVTGLETEAFF. This chain connects TRBV29-1 to TRBJ1-1, with TRBD1 identical over 7 bases. V dropped 6 bases and J dropped 5; count of bases not matched to a gene: 6. Germline V gene data show CDR1 as SQVTM and CDR2 as ANQGSEA. The CDR3 extends over 12 amino acids.

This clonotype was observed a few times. As DNA, the CDR3 is TGTGCCAGCAGCTTGTATTGGGACAGGGAAAACATTCAGTACTTC. As protein: CASSLYWDRENIQYF. The chain has TRBV5-5 and TRBJ2-4; TRBD1 matches at 9 bases. This CDR3 contains 15 residues. V lost 1 base, J lost 5 bases, and 4 bases stayed unmatched. Germline CDR1 reads SGHKS; CDR2 reads YYEKEE (reference sequence).

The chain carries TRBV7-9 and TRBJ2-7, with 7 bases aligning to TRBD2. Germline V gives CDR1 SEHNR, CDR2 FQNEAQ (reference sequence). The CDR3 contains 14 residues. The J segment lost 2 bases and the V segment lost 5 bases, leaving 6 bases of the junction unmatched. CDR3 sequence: CASSPRDYTYEQYF. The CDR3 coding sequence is TGTGCCAGCAGCCCCCGGGACTACACCTACGAGCAGTACTTC.

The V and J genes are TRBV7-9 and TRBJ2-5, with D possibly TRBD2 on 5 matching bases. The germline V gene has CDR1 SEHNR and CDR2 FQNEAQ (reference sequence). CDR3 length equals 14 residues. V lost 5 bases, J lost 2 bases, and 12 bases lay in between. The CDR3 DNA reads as TGTGCCAGCAGCCCCAGAGAGGGTCAAGAGACCCAGTACTTC. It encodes CASSPREGQETQYF.

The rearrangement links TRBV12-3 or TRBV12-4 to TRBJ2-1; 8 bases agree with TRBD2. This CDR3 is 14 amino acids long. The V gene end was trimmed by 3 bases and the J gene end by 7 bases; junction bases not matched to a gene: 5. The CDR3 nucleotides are TGTGCCAGCAGTTTTCCCTCGGGGGGGAATGAGCAGTTCTTC. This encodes CASSFPSGGNEQFF.

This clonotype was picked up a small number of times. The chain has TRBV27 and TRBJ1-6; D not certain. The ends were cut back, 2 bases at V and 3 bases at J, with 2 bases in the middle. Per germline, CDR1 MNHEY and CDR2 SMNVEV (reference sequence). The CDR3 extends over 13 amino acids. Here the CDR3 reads CASSLIYNSPLHF. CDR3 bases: TGTGCCAGCAGTTTAATCTATAATTCACCCCTCCACTTT.

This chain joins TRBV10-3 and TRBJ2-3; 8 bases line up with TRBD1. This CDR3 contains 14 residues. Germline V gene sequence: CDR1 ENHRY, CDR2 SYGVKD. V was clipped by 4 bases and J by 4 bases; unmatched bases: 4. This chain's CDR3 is CAISASGQADTQYF. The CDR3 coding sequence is TGTGCCATCAGTGCCTCGGGACAGGCAGATACGCAGTATTTT.

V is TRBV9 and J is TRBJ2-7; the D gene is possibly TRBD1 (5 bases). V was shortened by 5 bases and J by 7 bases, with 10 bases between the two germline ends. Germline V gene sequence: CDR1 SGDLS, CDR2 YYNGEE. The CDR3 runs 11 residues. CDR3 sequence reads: CASRGQGEQYF. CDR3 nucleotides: TGTGCCAGCAGAGGACAAGGGGAGCAGTACTTC.

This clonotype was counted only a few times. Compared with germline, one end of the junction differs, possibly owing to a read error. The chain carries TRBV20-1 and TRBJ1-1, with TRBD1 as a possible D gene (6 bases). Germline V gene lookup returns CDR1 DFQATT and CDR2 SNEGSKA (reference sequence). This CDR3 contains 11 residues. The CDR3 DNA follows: TGCAGTGCCCCCGGGGGCGGTGAAACTTTCTTT. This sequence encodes CSAPGGGETFF.

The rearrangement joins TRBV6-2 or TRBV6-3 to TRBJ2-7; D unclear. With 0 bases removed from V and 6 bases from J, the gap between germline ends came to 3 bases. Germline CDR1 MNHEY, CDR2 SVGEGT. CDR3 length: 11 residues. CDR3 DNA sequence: TGTGCCAGCAGTTACTCGCTCGAGCAGTACTTC. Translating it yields CASSYSLEQYF.

The CDR3 loop reads CASSQVVYSYEQYF. The DNA of the CDR3 is TGTGCCAGCAGCCAAGTGGTCTACTCCTACGAGCAGTACTTC. The rearrangement uses TRBV3-1 and TRBJ2-7, with unresolved D. The CDR3 runs to 14 residues. V dropped 1 base and J dropped 0 bases, with 7 bases sitting between them. The germline gives CDR1 LGHDT, CDR2 YNNKEL (reference sequence).

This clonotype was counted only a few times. CDR3 protein: CASSYESGSYEQYF. The CDR3 nucleotides read TGTGCCAGCAGTTACGAGAGCGGGAGTTACGAGCAGTACTTC. The chain has TRBV6-2 or TRBV6-3 and TRBJ2-7, with 8 bases fitting TRBD2. The CDR3 consists of 14 residues. CDR1 and CDR2 from the germline V gene are MNHEY and SVGEGT. Germline trimming cut 2 bases from V and 4 bases from J; bases unmatched to any gene: 4.

The CDR3 reads CASSLGLAGNTYNEQFF. CDR3 coding DNA: TGCGCCAGCAGCCTCGGACTAGCGGGGAACACCTACAATGAGCAGTTCTTC. The gene calls are TRBV4-3 and TRBJ2-1; 12 positions match TRBD2. The ends lost 4 bases at V and 2 bases at J; junction bases unmatched: 6. CDR1 is LGHNA and CDR2 is YSLEER in the germline V gene. This CDR3 has 17 amino acids.

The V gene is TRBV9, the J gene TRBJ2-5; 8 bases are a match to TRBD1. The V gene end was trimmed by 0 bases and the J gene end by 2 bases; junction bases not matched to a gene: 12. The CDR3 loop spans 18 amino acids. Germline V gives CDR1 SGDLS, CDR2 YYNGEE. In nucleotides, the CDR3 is TGTGCCAGCAGCGTAGATTCCGGCAGGGGGCCTAGGCAAGAGACCCAGTACTTC. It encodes CASSVDSGRGPRQETQYF.